This entry lists 30 T cell receptor beta chains sequenced from one sample in a study of blood T cell repertoires in COVID-19. The repertoire was sequenced with immunoSEQ multiplex PCR; TCRdb's copy has only in-frame clones and lacks some. Of more than 200,000 clones detected, roughly 84% appear once; the ten largest clones hold roughly 10%. Specimen: peripheral blood. The source is a woman older than 75 with COVID-19, enrolled during active disease.

This chain connects TRBV3-1 (or the pseudogene TRBV3-2) to TRBJ1-1, with TRBD1 as a possible D gene (6 bases). The CDR3 runs 14 residues. Deletions cut 0 bases from V and 10 bases from J, with 15 bases between. Germline V gene lookup returns CDR1 LGHDT and CDR2 YNNKEL (reference sequence). CDR3 sequence reads: CASSQEGKGHRAFF. In DNA form, the CDR3 reads TGTGCCAGCAGCCAAGAGGGTAAGGGACACAGAGCTTTCTTT.

This clone was seen just once. V is TRBV29-1 and J is TRBJ1-2; 9 positions agree with TRBD1. Looked up from germline, CDR1 is SQVTM and CDR2 is ANQGSEA. Losses at the gene ends were 4 bases for V and 6 bases for J; bases not matched to a gene: 9. CDR3 length: 14 residues. The CDR3 bases are TGCAGCGTTGGACAGGGGGGATACTCAAATGGCTACACCTTC. Translated: CSVGQGGYSNGYTF.

This clone was recorded only once. The gene calls are TRBV2 and TRBJ2-2; 10 nucleotides agree with TRBD2. The CDR3 totals 15 residues. Germline trimming cut 5 bases from V and 3 bases from J; bases unmatched to any gene: 3. The germline V gene has CDR1 SNHLY and CDR2 FYNNEI. The DNA of the CDR3 is TGTGCCAGCAGTTATAGCGGGGGGTACACCGGGGAGCTGTTTTTT. Translation gives CASSYSGGYTGELFF.

This chain connects TRBV10-2 to TRBJ1-1; TRBD1 might be the D (6 bases). The CDR3 is made up of 16 amino acids. CDR1 and CDR2 (germline): WSHSY, SAAADI. V was shortened by 3 bases and J by 0 bases, with 14 bases between the two germline ends. In DNA form, the CDR3 reads TGCGCCAGCAGTGAAAGGACAGCCCAGATGAACACTGAAGCTTTCTTT. This codes for CASSERTAQMNTEAFF.

The table lists this clone with a count of one. This chain joins TRBV11-2 and TRBJ2-3, with 7 positions matching TRBD1. The CDR3 has 16 residues. Germline CDR1 reads SGHAT; CDR2 reads FQNNGV. With 5 bases clipped from V and 2 bases from J, the junction kept 10 bases outside the gene matches. The CDR3 region is CASSPQAGTATDTQYF. The CDR3, as DNA: TGTGCCAGCAGCCCCCAAGCCGGGACAGCCACAGATACGCAGTATTTT.

V usage is TRBV30 and J usage is TRBJ2-5, with a tentative D call TRBD2 (5 bases). Germline V gene data show CDR1 as GTSNPN and CDR2 as SVGIG (reference sequence). CDR3 length: 11 amino acids. V shed 4 bases and J shed 3 bases, with 6 bases lying between them. CDR3 coding DNA: TGTGCCTGGAAGGAGGAAGAGACCCAGTACTTC. It translates to CAWKEEETQYF.

This chain connects TRBV9 to TRBJ2-5; TRBD2 matches 10 bases. The CDR3 length is 16 residues. The V segment lost 0 bases and the J segment 1 base; nucleotides outside the gene matches: 3. The V gene's germline CDR1 is SGDLS and CDR2 YYNGEE. The CDR3 sequence is CASSVGASGSQETQYF. CDR3 coding DNA: TGTGCCAGCAGCGTAGGGGCTAGCGGGAGCCAAGAGACCCAGTACTTC.

The chain recombines TRBV2 with TRBJ1-2; 9 positions agree with TRBD1. Trimming cost V 6 bases and J 4 bases; bases outside gene matches: 0. Germline CDR1 and CDR2: SNHLY and FYNNEI. The CDR3 has 12 residues. CDR3 bases: TGTGCCAGCAGGGACAGGGGCTATGGCTACACCTTC. This translates into CASRDRGYGYTF.

The chain joins TRBV27 to TRBJ1-1; 8 bases match TRBD1. The CDR3 consists of 15 residues. V trimming: 1 base; J trimming: 1 base; junction bases outside the gene matches: 2. Germline V CDR1 and CDR2: MNHEY, SMNVEV (reference sequence). In DNA form, the CDR3 reads TGTGCCAGCAGTTTATACGGACAGGGGAACACTGAAGCTTTCTTT. Amino acids: CASSLYGQGNTEAFF.

The V gene is TRBV21-1, the J gene TRBJ2-7; the table's D call, TRBD1, was not checked against the DNA. TRBV21-1 represents a pseudogene. This CDR3 region has 15 residues. The CDR3 DNA reads TGTGCCAGCAGTCGGGACCCCAGGGGATACTACGAGCAGTACGTC. Translating it yields CASSRDPRGYYEQYV.

V gene TRBV28 combines with J gene TRBJ2-3; 10 bases are shared with TRBD2. V lost 8 bases, J lost 4 bases, and 9 bases stayed unmatched. The CDR3 is 15 amino acids. Germline values: CDR1 MDHEN, CDR2 SYDVKM. For the CDR3, the DNA is TGTGCCAGCTACAGCGGGGGGGCCGGAGCAGATACGCAGTATTTT. The encoded protein is CASYSGGAGADTQYF. Filled out from reference TRBV28 and TRBJ2-3, the complete variable domain reads DVKVTQSSRYLVKRTGEKVFLECVQDMDHENMFWYRQDPGLGLRLIYFSYDVKMKEKGDIPEGYSVSREKKERFSLILESASTNQTSMYLCASYSGGAGADTQYFGPGTRLTVL.

V and J are TRBV28 and TRBJ1-2, with TRBD1 identical over 7 bases. The CDR3 consists of 12 residues. The V segment lost 7 bases and the J segment 7 bases; nucleotides outside the gene matches: 6. Germline lookup yields CDR1 MDHEN and CDR2 SYDVKM. CDR3 sequence (DNA): TGTGCCAGCACCTACGGGACAGCTGGCTACACCTTC. It yields the protein CASTYGTAGYTF.

This chain links TRBV7-2 with TRBJ2-5; TRBD1 aligns across 7 bases. The CDR3 spans 14 residues. With 5 bases clipped from V and 2 bases from J, the junction kept 5 bases outside the gene matches. Germline V gives CDR1 SGHTA, CDR2 FQGNSA. Written as DNA, the CDR3 is TGTGCCAGCAGCAAAGGGGGCAGACAAGAGACCCAGTACTTC. This gives the protein CASSKGGRQETQYF.

The rearrangement links TRBV5-5 to TRBJ1-6; D not resolved. Germline CDR1 SGHKS, CDR2 YYEKEE (reference sequence). The CDR3 is 15 amino acids. Trimming shortened V by 0 bases and J by 7 bases, and 11 bases separated the two germline ends. The CDR3 protein is CASSLVRGRNSPLHF. DNA of the CDR3: TGTGCCAGCAGCTTGGTTCGGGGTCGAAATTCACCCCTCCACTTT.

The chain is built from TRBV15 and TRBJ1-5; 8 positions agree with TRBD1. J lost 5 bases, V lost 3 bases, and 3 bases had no gene match. Germline V gives CDR1 LNHNV, CDR2 YYDKDF (reference sequence). This CDR3 has 14 residues. Here the CDR3 DNA reads TGTGCCACCAGCAGGGACAGGGTGGATCAGCCCCAGCATTTT. This encodes CATSRDRVDQPQHF.

This clone was counted a single time. The chain carries TRBV30 and TRBJ1-5, with a possible D match to TRBD1 (6 bases). CDR1 is GTSNPN, CDR2 SVGIG, per germline (reference sequence). The V and J ends lost 1 base and 6 bases respectively, with 10 bases between them. The CDR3 is 13 amino acids. CDR3 sequence: CAWSGGGRQPQHF. The CDR3 DNA sequence: TGTGCCTGGAGTGGGGGGGGCCGTCAGCCCCAGCATTTT.

This clone was counted between two and nine times. This chain uses TRBV6-5 with TRBJ1-1; D uncertain. V gave up 4 bases and J gave up 4 bases, with 13 bases separating them. The CDR3 spans 14 residues. From germline, CDR1 is MNHEY and CDR2 SVGAGI. The CDR3 loop reads CASSSGAGGTEAFF. CDR3 DNA sequence: TGTGCCAGCAGTTCCGGAGCGGGCGGCACTGAAGCTTTCTTT.

V gene TRBV4-1 combines with J gene TRBJ2-1, with 9 bases lining up with TRBD2. CDR1 MGHRA and CDR2 YSYEKL come from the germline V gene. CDR3 length equals 17 residues. The ends lost 0 bases at V and 4 bases at J; junction bases unmatched: 7. CDR3 amino acids: CASSQDRAGGPYNEQFF. The DNA of the CDR3 is TGCGCCAGCAGCCAAGACCGCGCGGGGGGGCCTTACAATGAGCAGTTCTTC.

The chain joins TRBV5-4 to TRBJ2-1; 10 bases agree with TRBD2. Germline CDR1 and CDR2: SGHNT and YYREEE (reference sequence). The CDR3 is made up of 16 amino acids. V lost 4 bases, J lost 2 bases, and 6 bases stayed unmatched. CDR3: CASSTGTSVPYNEQFF. CDR3 in DNA: TGTGCCAGCAGCACCGGGACTAGCGTACCCTACAATGAGCAGTTCTTC.

The chain is built from TRBV3-1 (or the pseudogene TRBV3-2) and TRBJ2-7, with a tentative D call TRBD1 (6 bases). Per the germline V gene, CDR1 is LGHDT and CDR2 is YNNKEL (reference sequence). Trimming cost V 2 bases and J 6 bases, with 17 bases left between them. The CDR3 runs 15 residues. This CDR3 is CASSQIISQGGEQYF. CDR3 bases: TGTGCCAGCAGCCAAATAATTTCACAAGGGGGCGAGCAGTACTTC.

The chain carries TRBV18 and TRBJ1-1; D remains unclear. Germline CDR1 and CDR2: KGHSH and LQKENI. The CDR3 totals 14 residues. V lost 2 bases and J 2 bases, leaving 9 bases between the germline ends. The CDR3 DNA reads as TGTGCCAGCTCACCAACACAGCCAAACACTGAAGCTTTCTTT. The encoded protein is CASSPTQPNTEAFF.

The chain is built from TRBV6-5 and TRBJ2-3; TRBD2 matches 8 bases. CDR1 and CDR2 (germline): MNHEY, SVGAGI. There are 15 residues in the CDR3. V dropped 2 bases and J dropped 4; count of bases not matched to a gene: 5. The chain's CDR3 is CASSYGLAGADTQYF. The CDR3 DNA is TGTGCCAGCAGTTACGGACTAGCTGGTGCAGATACGCAGTATTTT.

CDR3 in amino acids: CASSLKDRGVGYTF. The CDR3, as DNA: TGTGCCAGCAGCTTAAAGGACAGGGGCGTAGGCTACACCTTC. The V call is TRBV7-9, the J call TRBJ1-2, with 9 bases fitting TRBD1. The V and J ends lost 2 bases and 8 bases, in that order; junction bases with no gene match: 6. The germline V gene encodes CDR1 SEHNR and CDR2 FQNEAQ (reference sequence). The CDR3 runs to 14 residues.

J is TRBJ2-7 and V is TRBV5-1, with TRBD1 matching over 7 bases. Germline V gives CDR1 SGHRS, CDR2 YFSETQ. V lost 5 bases, J lost 6 bases, and 14 bases stayed unmatched. The CDR3 covers 15 residues. The CDR3 loop is CASSLGSTGDREQYF. Written as DNA, the CDR3 is TGCGCCAGCAGTTTAGGAAGTACAGGGGACCGCGAGCAGTACTTC.

The V and J genes are TRBV7-9 and TRBJ2-1; TRBD1 agrees at 10 bases. This CDR3 has 15 residues. J gave up 7 bases and V 3 bases, and 6 bases lay outside the gene matches. Germline V gene data show CDR1 as SEHNR and CDR2 as FQNEAQ (reference sequence). The CDR3 DNA sequence: TGTGCCAGCAGCTTCCGGGACAGGGGTCGTAATGAGCAGTTCTTC. Encoded protein: CASSFRDRGRNEQFF.

As to this clone: This sample includes further DNA sequences coding for the same CDR3. The chain recombines TRBV5-4 with TRBJ1-1, with D perhaps matching TRBD1 (6 bases). Germline-derived CDR1 and CDR2 are SGHNT and YYREEE (reference sequence). V lost 3 bases to trimming and J lost 1 base, with 7 bases between them. The CDR3 has 13 residues. This CDR3 is CASSWDKNTEAFF. CDR3 DNA: TGTGCCAGCAGCTGGGACAAGAACACTGAAGCTTTCTTT.

This chain joins TRBV4-1 and TRBJ2-3, with 8 positions matching TRBD2. The germline V gene has CDR1 MGHRA and CDR2 YSYEKL. The V segment lost 2 bases and the J segment 1 base; nucleotides outside the gene matches: 11. The CDR3 has 18 amino acids. This CDR3 is CASSQISRSTSGTDTQYF. The CDR3 nucleotides read TGCGCCAGCAGCCAAATATCCCGATCGACTAGCGGCACAGATACGCAGTATTTT.

The chain combines TRBV5-4 with TRBJ1-2; TRBD1 agrees at 7 bases. Germline CDR1 and CDR2: SGHNT and YYREEE (reference sequence). The CDR3 runs 13 residues. The trim removed 5 bases at V and 9 bases at J, leaving 10 bases unmatched. Here the CDR3 DNA reads TGTGCCAGCAGTATCCAGGGGGTTGGTAGCTACACCTTC. Its protein is CASSIQGVGSYTF.

The chain employs TRBV6-2 or TRBV6-3 and TRBJ1-2; 10 bases line up with TRBD1. The CDR3 loop spans 12 amino acids. V shed 4 bases and J 7 bases; nucleotides not matched to a gene: 0. CDR1 MNHEY and CDR2 SVGEGT come from the germline V gene. In DNA form, the CDR3 reads TGTGCCAGCAGTTGGACAGGGGGTGGCTACACCTTC. Protein: CASSWTGGGYTF.

The chain carries TRBV18 and TRBJ2-3, with D possibly matching TRBD2 (6 bases). Germline assignment: CDR1 KGHSH and CDR2 LQKENI. Trimming removed 0 bases from V and 0 bases from J, with 7 bases in between. The CDR3 loop spans 15 amino acids. The CDR3 loop is CASSPPRGSTDTQYF. The CDR3 DNA is TGTGCCAGCTCACCACCTCGGGGGAGCACAGATACGCAGTATTTT.